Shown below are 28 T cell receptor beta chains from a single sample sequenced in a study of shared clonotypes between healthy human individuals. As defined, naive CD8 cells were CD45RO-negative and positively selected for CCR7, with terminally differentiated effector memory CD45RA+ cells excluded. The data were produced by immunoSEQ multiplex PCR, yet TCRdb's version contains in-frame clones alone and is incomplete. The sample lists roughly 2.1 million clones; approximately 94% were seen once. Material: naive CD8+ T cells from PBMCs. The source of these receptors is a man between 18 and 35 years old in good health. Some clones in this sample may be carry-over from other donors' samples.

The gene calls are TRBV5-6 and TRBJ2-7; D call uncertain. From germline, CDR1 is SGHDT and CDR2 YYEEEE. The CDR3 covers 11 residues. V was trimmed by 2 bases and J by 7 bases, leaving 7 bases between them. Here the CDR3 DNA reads TGTGCCAGCAGCTTAAGGGCGGAGCAGTACTTC. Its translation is CASSLRAEQYF. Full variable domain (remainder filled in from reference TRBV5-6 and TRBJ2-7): DAGVTQSPTHLIKTRGQQVTLRCSPKSGHDTVSWYQQALGQGPQFIFQYYEEEERQRGNFPDRFSGHQFPNYSSELNVNALLLGDSALYLCASSLRAEQYFGPGTRLTVT.

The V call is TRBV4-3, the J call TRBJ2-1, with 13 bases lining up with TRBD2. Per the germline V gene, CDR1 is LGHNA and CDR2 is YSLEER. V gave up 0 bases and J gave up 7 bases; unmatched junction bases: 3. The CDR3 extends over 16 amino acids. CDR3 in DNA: TGCGCCAGCAGCCAAGACGGGACTAGCGGGGATAATGAGCAGTTCTTC. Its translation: CASSQDGTSGDNEQFF.

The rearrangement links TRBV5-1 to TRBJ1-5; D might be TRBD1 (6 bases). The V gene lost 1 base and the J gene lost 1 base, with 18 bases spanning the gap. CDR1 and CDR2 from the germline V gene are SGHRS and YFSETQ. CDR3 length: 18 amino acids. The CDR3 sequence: CASSLCQGREWSNQPQHF. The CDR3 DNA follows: TGCGCCAGCAGCTTGTGTCAGGGGCGTGAGTGGAGCAATCAGCCCCAGCATTTT.

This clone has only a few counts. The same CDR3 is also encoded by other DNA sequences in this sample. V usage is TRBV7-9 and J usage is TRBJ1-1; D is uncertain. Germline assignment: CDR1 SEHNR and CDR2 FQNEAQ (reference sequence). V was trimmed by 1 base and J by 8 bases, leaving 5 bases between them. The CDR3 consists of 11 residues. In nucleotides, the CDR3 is TGTGCCAGCAGCTTAGGAGGGGAAGCTTTCTTT. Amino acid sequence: CASSLGGEAFF. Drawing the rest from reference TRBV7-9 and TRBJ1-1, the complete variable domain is DTGVSQNPRHKITKRGQNVTFRCDPISEHNRLYWYRQTLGQGPEFLTYFQNEAQLEKSRLLSDRFSAERPKGSFSTLEIQRTEQGDSAMYLCASSLGGEAFFGQGTRLTVV.

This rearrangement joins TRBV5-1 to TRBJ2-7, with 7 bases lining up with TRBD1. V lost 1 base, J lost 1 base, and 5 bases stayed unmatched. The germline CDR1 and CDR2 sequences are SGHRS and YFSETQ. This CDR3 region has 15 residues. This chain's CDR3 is CASSLTGVMSYEQYF. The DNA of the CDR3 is TGCGCCAGCAGCTTGACAGGGGTCATGTCCTACGAGCAGTACTTC. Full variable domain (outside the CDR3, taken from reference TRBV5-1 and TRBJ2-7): KAGVTQTPRYLIKTRGQQVTLSCSPISGHRSVSWYQQTPGQGLQFLFEYFSETQRNKGNFPGRFSGRQFSNSRSEMNVSTLELGDSALYLCASSLTGVMSYEQYFGPGTRLTVT.

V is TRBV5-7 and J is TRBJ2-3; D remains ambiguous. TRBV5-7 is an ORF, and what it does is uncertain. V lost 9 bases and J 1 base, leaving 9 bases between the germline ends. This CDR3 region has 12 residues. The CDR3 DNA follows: TGTGCCACTCCGCCCTGCACAGATACGCAGTATTTT. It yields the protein CATPPCTDTQYF.

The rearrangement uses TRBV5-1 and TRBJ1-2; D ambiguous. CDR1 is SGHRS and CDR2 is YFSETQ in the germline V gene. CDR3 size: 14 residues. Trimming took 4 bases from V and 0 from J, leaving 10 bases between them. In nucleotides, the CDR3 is TGCGCCAGCAGCGCCTCCCGACCTAACTATGGCTACACCTTC. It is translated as CASSASRPNYGYTF.

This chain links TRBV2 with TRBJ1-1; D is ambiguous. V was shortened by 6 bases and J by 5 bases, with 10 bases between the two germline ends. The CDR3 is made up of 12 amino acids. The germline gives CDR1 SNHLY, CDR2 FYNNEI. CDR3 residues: CASRKLETEAFF. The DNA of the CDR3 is TGTGCCAGCAGAAAACTTGAGACTGAAGCTTTCTTT.

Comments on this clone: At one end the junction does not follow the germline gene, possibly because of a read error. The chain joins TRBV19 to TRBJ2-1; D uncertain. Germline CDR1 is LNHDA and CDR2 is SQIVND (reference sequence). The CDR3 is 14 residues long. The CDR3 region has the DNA TGTGCCAGCAGTACAAGGTCCGGTATGAATGAGCAGTTCTTC. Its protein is CASSTRSGMNEQFF. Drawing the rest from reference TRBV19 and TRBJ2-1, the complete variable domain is DGGITQSPKYLFRKEGQNVTLSCEQNLNHDAMYWYRQDPGQGLRLIYYSQIVNDFQKGDIAEGYSVSREKKESFPLTVTSAQKNPTAFYLCASSTRSGMNEQFFGPGTRLTVL.

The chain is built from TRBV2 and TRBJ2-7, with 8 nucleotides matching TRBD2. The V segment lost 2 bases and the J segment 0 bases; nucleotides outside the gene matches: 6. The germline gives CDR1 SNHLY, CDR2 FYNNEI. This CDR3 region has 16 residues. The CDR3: CASSERPGGSSYEQYF. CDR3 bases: TGTGCCAGCAGTGAACGCCCGGGAGGGAGCTCCTACGAGCAGTACTTC. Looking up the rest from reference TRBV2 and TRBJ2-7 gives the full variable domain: EPEVTQTPSHQVTQMGQEVILRCVPISNHLYFYWYRQILGQKVEFLVSFYNNEISEKSEIFDDQFSVERPDGSNFTLKIRSTKLEDSAMYFCASSERPGGSSYEQYFGPGTRLTVT.

The CDR3 DNA reads as TGTGCCGAAGGAAAAGGGGCCTACGAGCAGTACTTC. Translation gives CAEGKGAYEQYF. This sequence joins TRBV7-9 and TRBJ2-7; D perhaps matches TRBD1 (5 bases). The CDR3 is 12 amino acids. Germline V CDR1 and CDR2: SEHNR, FQNEAQ (reference sequence). The ends were cut back, 11 bases at V and 2 bases at J, with 13 bases in the middle.

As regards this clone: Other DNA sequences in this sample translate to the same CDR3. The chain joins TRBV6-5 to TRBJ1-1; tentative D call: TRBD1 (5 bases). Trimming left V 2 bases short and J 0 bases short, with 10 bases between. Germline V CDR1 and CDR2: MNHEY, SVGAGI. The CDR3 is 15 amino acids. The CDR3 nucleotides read TGTGCCAGCAGTTACAGGGAAGGGGTGAACACTGAAGCTTTCTTT. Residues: CASSYREGVNTEAFF.

The CDR3 protein is CASSDPYRGTGELFF. The CDR3 DNA is TGTGCCAGCAGTGATCCTTACAGGGGAACCGGGGAGCTGTTTTTT. The gene calls are TRBV25-1 and TRBJ2-2; 7 nucleotides match TRBD1. The CDR3 loop spans 15 amino acids. Per germline, CDR1 MGHDK and CDR2 SYGVNS. The V and J ends lost 3 bases and 5 bases, in that order; junction bases with no gene match: 6.

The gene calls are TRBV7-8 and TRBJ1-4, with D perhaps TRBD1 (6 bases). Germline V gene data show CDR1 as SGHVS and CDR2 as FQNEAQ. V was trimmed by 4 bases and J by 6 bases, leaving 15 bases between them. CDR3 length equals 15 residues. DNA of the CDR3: TGTGCCAGCAGCTGGCTATCGGGGGCGGATGAAAAACTGTTTTTT. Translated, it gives CASSWLSGADEKLFF.

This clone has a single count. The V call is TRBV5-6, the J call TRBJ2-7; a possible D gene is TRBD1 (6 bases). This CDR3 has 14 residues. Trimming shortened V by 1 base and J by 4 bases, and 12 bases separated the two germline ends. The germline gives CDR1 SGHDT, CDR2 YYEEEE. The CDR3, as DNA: TGTGCCAGCAGCTTGCTAGAGGGGGAATACGAGCAGTACTTC. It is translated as CASSLLEGEYEQYF.

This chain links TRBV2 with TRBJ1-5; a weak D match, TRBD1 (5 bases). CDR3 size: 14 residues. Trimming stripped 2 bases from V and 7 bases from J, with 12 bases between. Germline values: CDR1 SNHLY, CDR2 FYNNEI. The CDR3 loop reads CASSEWQGGQPQHF. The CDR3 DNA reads TGTGCCAGCAGTGAATGGCAGGGAGGACAGCCCCAGCATTTT.

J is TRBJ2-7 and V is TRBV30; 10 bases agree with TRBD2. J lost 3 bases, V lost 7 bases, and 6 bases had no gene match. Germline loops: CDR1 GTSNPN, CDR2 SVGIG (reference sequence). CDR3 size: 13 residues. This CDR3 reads CAYILAGLYEQYF. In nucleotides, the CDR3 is TGTGCCTACATACTAGCGGGGCTCTACGAGCAGTACTTC.

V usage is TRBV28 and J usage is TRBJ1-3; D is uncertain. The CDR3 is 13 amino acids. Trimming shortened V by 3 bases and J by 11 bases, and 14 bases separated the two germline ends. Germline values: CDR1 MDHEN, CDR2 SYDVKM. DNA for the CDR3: TGTGCCAGCAGTTTGCCAGACTTAAGCCCCATATATTTT. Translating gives CASSLPDLSPIYF.

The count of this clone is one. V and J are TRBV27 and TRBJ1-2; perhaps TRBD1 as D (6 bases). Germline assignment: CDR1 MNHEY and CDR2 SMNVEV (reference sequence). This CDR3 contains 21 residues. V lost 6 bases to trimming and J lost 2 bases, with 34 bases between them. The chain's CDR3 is CASSGRDSLAQSADRNYGYTF. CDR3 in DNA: TGTGCCAGCAGCGGGAGAGACAGTCTGGCCCAGTCTGCGGACAGAAACTATGGCTACACCTTC.

Here the CDR3 DNA reads TGCGCCAGCGGGGTTCGTAGTCCGGACGAGCAGTACTTC. This encodes CASGVRSPDEQYF. The chain employs TRBV5-1 and TRBJ2-7; D ambiguous. The germline gives CDR1 SGHRS, CDR2 YFSETQ. The CDR3 has 13 amino acids. V lost 7 bases and J 5 bases, leaving 16 bases between the germline ends.

The CDR3 protein is CASSLVFRYEQYF. CDR3 bases: TGTGCCAGCAGCTTAGTATTCCGTTACGAGCAGTACTTC. The chain is built from TRBV7-2 and TRBJ2-7; unclear D gene. CDR3 length: 13 amino acids. Germline V gene sequence: CDR1 SGHTA, CDR2 FQGNSA. V shed 1 base and J shed 4 bases, with 8 bases lying between them.

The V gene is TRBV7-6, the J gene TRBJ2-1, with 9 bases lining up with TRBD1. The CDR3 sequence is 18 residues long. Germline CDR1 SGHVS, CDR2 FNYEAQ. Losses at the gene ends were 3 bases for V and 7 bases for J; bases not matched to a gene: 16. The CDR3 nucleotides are TGTGCCAGCAGCTTGGGACAGGGACACCGGGAGTCTGAAAATGAGCAGTTCTTC. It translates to CASSLGQGHRESENEQFF.

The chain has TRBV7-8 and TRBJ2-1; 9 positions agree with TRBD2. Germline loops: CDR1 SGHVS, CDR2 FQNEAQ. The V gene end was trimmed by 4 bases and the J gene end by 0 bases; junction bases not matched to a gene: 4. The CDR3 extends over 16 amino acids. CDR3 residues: CASSSLAGSSYNEQFF. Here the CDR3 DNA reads TGTGCCAGCAGCTCCCTAGCGGGATCCTCCTACAATGAGCAGTTCTTC.

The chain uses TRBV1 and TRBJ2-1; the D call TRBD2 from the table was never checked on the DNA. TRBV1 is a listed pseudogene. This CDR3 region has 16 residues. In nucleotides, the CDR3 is TGCACCAGCAGCCAAGGAGGACTAGCGCCCTACAATGAGCAGTTCTTC. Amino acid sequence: CTSSQGGLAPYNEQFF.

The CDR3 loop is CATTGRYNEQFF. As DNA, the CDR3 is TGTGCCACCACCGGGAGGTACAATGAGCAGTTCTTC. The genes are TRBV2 and TRBJ2-1; 7 bases fit TRBD2. Germline CDR1 is SNHLY and CDR2 is FYNNEI. The CDR3 has 12 amino acids. Germline trimming cut 10 bases from V and 4 bases from J; bases unmatched to any gene: 4.

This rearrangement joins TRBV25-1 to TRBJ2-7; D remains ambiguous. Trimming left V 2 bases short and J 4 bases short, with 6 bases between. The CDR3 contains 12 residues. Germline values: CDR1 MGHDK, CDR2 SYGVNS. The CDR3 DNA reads TGTGCCAGCAGTGAAAACGGGTACGAGCAGTACTTC. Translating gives CASSENGYEQYF.

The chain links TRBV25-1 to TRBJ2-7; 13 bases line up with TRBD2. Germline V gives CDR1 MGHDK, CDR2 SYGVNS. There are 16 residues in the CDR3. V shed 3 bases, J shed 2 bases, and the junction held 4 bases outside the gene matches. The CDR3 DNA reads TGTGCCAGCAGTGAGGGGACTAGCGGGATCCCCTACGAGCAGTACTTC. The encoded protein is CASSEGTSGIPYEQYF.

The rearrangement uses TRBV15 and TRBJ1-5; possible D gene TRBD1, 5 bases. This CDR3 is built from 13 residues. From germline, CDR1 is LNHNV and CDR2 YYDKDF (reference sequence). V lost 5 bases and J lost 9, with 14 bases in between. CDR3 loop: CATSDRTAGPQHF. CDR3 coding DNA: TGTGCCACCAGCGACAGAACGGCAGGGCCCCAGCATTTT. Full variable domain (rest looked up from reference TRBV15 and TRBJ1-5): DAMVIQNPRYQVTQFGKPVTLSCSQTLNHNVMYWYQQKSSQAPKLLFHYYDKDFNNEADTPDNFQSRRPNTSFCFLDIRSPGLGDTAMYLCATSDRTAGPQHFGDGTRLSIL.